Following are 32 T cell receptor beta chains from one sample sequenced in a study of T cells in narcolepsy. Assay used: immunoSEQ multiplex PCR; TCRdb lists only in-frame clones, some missing. The data contain around 30,000 clones, roughly 80% of them singletons. The sequencing input was memory (CD45RA-) CD4+ T cells from blood. The source of these receptors is a human donor in good health.

The CDR3 region is CASKVAGGMDEQFF. The CDR3 DNA reads as TGCGCCAGCAAAGTGGCGGGAGGGATGGATGAGCAGTTCTTC. The chain couples TRBV10-2 to TRBJ2-1, with 9 bases lining up with TRBD2. The CDR3 extends over 14 amino acids. V lost 7 bases to trimming and J lost 8 bases; unmatched junction nucleotides: 9. CDR1 is WSHSY and CDR2 is SAAADI in the germline V gene.

V gene TRBV6-6 combines with J gene TRBJ2-3, with D hard to call. This CDR3 has 16 residues. Germline V gene lookup returns CDR1 MNHNY and CDR2 SVGAGI (reference sequence). The V end lost 6 bases, the J end lost 2 bases, and 18 bases lay between the germline ends. The CDR3 spells CASRFPGPQSTDTQYF. Here the CDR3 DNA reads TGTGCCAGCAGATTCCCTGGCCCACAGTCCACAGATACGCAGTATTTT.

The chain has TRBV27 and TRBJ1-1; D uncertain. With 0 bases removed from V and 0 bases from J, the gap between germline ends came to 8 bases. Germline V gene data show CDR1 as MNHEY and CDR2 as SMNVEV (reference sequence). CDR3 length equals 15 residues. CDR3 protein: CASSLSIAVNTEAFF. In DNA form, the CDR3 reads TGTGCCAGCAGTTTATCGATTGCAGTGAACACTGAAGCTTTCTTT.

The rearrangement uses TRBV7-8 and TRBJ1-2; TRBD1 is a possible D gene (5 bases). Germline V gene data show CDR1 as SGHVS and CDR2 as FQNEAQ. The V and J ends lost 1 base and 9 bases respectively, with 12 bases between them. The CDR3 loop spans 13 amino acids. CDR3 DNA: TGTGCCAGCAGCTTAGAGGATGGGGCGAGCTACACCTTC. It is translated as CASSLEDGASYTF.

CDR3 protein: CASSQSKGLGTQYF. The CDR3 nucleotides read TGTGCCAGCAGCCAAAGCAAGGGACTGGGGACCCAGTACTTC. The chain employs TRBV14 and TRBJ2-5; tentative D call: TRBD2 (6 bases). The V end lost 2 bases, the J end lost 7 bases, and 14 bases lay between the germline ends. This CDR3 has 14 residues. Per the germline V gene, CDR1 is SGHDN and CDR2 is FVKESK.

This sequence joins TRBV4-2 and TRBJ2-1; unclear D gene. This CDR3 has 14 amino acids. The V end lost 0 bases, the J end lost 8 bases, and 11 bases lay between the germline ends. CDR1 is LGHNA and CDR2 is YNFKEQ in the germline V gene. CDR3 DNA sequence: TGTGCCAGCAGCCAAGAGGGCCACGTCGATGAGCAGTTCTTC. Its translation: CASSQEGHVDEQFF.

This chain joins TRBV5-1 and TRBJ1-1, with a tentative D call TRBD1 (6 bases). Looked up from germline, CDR1 is SGHRS and CDR2 is YFSETQ. The CDR3 sequence is 18 residues long. V was trimmed by 4 bases and J by 0 bases, leaving 22 bases between them. As DNA, the CDR3 is TGCGCCAGCAGCCCCTCAAGGGGGGTCACCCGAATGAACACTGAAGCTTTCTTT. Residues: CASSPSRGVTRMNTEAFF.

The CDR3 sequence is CASSQFSGGANTGELFF. CDR3 nucleotides: TGCGCCAGCAGCCAGTTTAGCGGGGGGGCGAACACCGGGGAGCTGTTTTTT. The chain uses TRBV4-1 and TRBJ2-2; 11 nucleotides agree with TRBD2. V was clipped by 3 bases and J by 0 bases; unmatched bases: 3. Looked up from germline, CDR1 is MGHRA and CDR2 is YSYEKL. The CDR3 runs to 17 residues.

The chain employs TRBV5-1 and TRBJ1-1; maybe TRBD1 (6 bases). V was pared by 3 bases and J by 3 bases, with 18 bases between. Germline values: CDR1 SGHRS, CDR2 YFSETQ. CDR3 size: 16 residues. The CDR3 spells CASSSRPTGLDTEAFF. CDR3 bases: TGCGCCAGCAGCTCGAGACCTACAGGGTTGGACACTGAAGCTTTCTTT.

V gene TRBV4-2 combines with J gene TRBJ2-7, with D perhaps matching TRBD2 (5 bases). Trimming shortened V by 2 bases and J by 0 bases, and 11 bases separated the two germline ends. Germline V gene lookup returns CDR1 LGHNA and CDR2 YNFKEQ. The CDR3 runs 15 residues. The CDR3, as DNA: TGTGCCAGCAGCCAACTGAGCGGAATCTCCTACGAGCAGTACTTC. Amino acids: CASSQLSGISYEQYF.

This clone occurred a few times. The sample holds other DNA sequences that translate to the same CDR3. As DNA, the CDR3 is TGTGCCAGCAGTTACTCCCGGGGCTACGAGCAGTACTTC. Its translation is CASSYSRGYEQYF. The chain has TRBV6-5 and TRBJ2-7; D is possibly TRBD2 (5 bases). V was trimmed by 0 bases and J by 3 bases, leaving 6 bases between them. Germline loops: CDR1 MNHEY, CDR2 SVGAGI. The CDR3 runs 13 residues.

V usage is TRBV4-2 and J usage is TRBJ1-2, with 8 positions matching TRBD1. V dropped 1 base and J dropped 3; count of bases not matched to a gene: 4. From germline, CDR1 is LGHNA and CDR2 YNFKEQ. This CDR3 has 15 residues. The CDR3 here is CASSQAPTGDYGYTF. DNA for the CDR3: TGTGCCAGCAGCCAAGCACCGACAGGGGACTATGGCTACACCTTC.

The V and J genes are TRBV5-1 and TRBJ2-1; 12 nucleotides align to TRBD2. Trimming removed 4 bases from V and 8 bases from J; junction bases left unmatched: 10. Germline lookup yields CDR1 SGHRS and CDR2 YFSETQ. The length of the CDR3 is 16 residues. CDR3 residues: CASSTSSGGAKYEQFF. In nucleotides, the CDR3 is TGCGCCAGCAGCACCTCTAGCGGGGGGGCAAAATATGAGCAGTTCTTC.

The chain recombines TRBV6-4 with TRBJ2-3; TRBD1 matches 10 bases. Germline CDR1 and CDR2: MRHNA and SNTAGT. CDR3 size: 15 residues. V gave up 3 bases and J gave up 6 bases; unmatched junction bases: 6. In nucleotides, the CDR3 is TGTGCCAGCAGTGAGACAGGGGGCATTTCCGATACGCAGTATTTT. Protein sequence: CASSETGGISDTQYF.

V and J are TRBV6-5 and TRBJ2-3; the D is unclear. From germline, CDR1 is MNHEY and CDR2 SVGAGI. The V and J ends lost 5 bases and 1 base respectively, with 4 bases between them. The CDR3 consists of 12 residues. The CDR3 loop reads CASSGGTDTQYF. The CDR3 nucleotides read TGTGCCAGCAGTGGCGGCACAGATACGCAGTATTTT.

V is TRBV5-1 and J is TRBJ2-2; TRBD2 agrees at 15 bases. The CDR3 length is 16 residues. Per the germline V gene, CDR1 is SGHRS and CDR2 is YFSETQ. The J segment lost 5 bases and the V segment lost 3 bases, leaving 2 bases of the junction unmatched. The CDR3 DNA follows: TGCGCCAGCAGCTGGGGGACTAGCGGGAGGACCGGGGAGCTGTTTTTT. This codes for CASSWGTSGRTGELFF.

This clone was seen once. The rearrangement links TRBV7-8 to TRBJ1-2; 7 bases are shared with TRBD1. Germline V gene lookup returns CDR1 SGHVS and CDR2 FQNEAQ. Losses at the gene ends were 2 bases for V and 5 bases for J; bases not matched to a gene: 5. CDR3 length equals 14 residues. CDR3 loop: CASSLIQGTYGYTF. For the CDR3, the DNA is TGTGCCAGCAGCTTAATACAGGGGACGTATGGCTACACCTTC.

The J gene is TRBJ2-7, the V gene TRBV5-4; D might be TRBD1 or TRBD2, each matching 5 bases. CDR1 SGHNT and CDR2 YYREEE come from the germline V gene (reference sequence). Trimming removed 4 bases at V and 0 bases at J, with 11 bases between. The length of the CDR3 is 14 residues. Here the CDR3 DNA reads TGTGCCAGCAGCGTGGGACCGAACTCCTACGAGCAGTACTTC. This translates into CASSVGPNSYEQYF.

The chain has TRBV11-3 and TRBJ1-1, with no clear D. CDR3 length equals 15 residues. Germline V lookup: CDR1 SGHNT, CDR2 YENEEA. The germline V and J ends were trimmed by 0 bases and 4 bases, with 12 bases remaining between them. The CDR3 region is CASSLDSGPGTEAFF. The CDR3, as DNA: TGTGCCAGCAGCTTAGATTCAGGTCCCGGCACTGAAGCTTTCTTT.

The CDR3: CASRVSPSYTF. CDR3 bases: TGTGCCAGCAGAGTATCCCCGAGCTACACCTTC. The V and J genes are TRBV6-5 and TRBJ1-2; D remains unclear. The CDR3 is made up of 11 amino acids. The germline gives CDR1 MNHEY, CDR2 SVGAGI. V dropped 6 bases and J dropped 9 bases, with 11 bases sitting between them.

V gene TRBV5-1 combines with J gene TRBJ1-5, with D hard to call. Looked up from germline, CDR1 is SGHRS and CDR2 is YFSETQ. V was trimmed by 0 bases and J by 3 bases, leaving 10 bases between them. The CDR3 runs 15 residues. CDR3 sequence: CASSLAGRDNQPQHF. As DNA, the CDR3 is TGCGCCAGCAGCTTGGCCGGACGGGACAATCAGCCCCAGCATTTT. The variable domain in full, completed from reference TRBV5-1 and TRBJ1-5, reads KAGVTQTPRYLIKTRGQQVTLSCSPISGHRSVSWYQQTPGQGLQFLFEYFSETQRNKGNFPGRFSGRQFSNSRSEMNVSTLELGDSALYLCASSLAGRDNQPQHFGDGTRLSIL.

The sample holds a few counts of this clone. The sample holds other DNA sequences that translate to the same CDR3. V is TRBV25-1 and J is TRBJ2-1; TRBD1 might be the D (6 bases). The CDR3 consists of 13 residues. CDR1 is MGHDK, CDR2 SYGVNS, per germline. V shed 5 bases and J shed 3 bases, with 8 bases lying between them. The chain's CDR3 is CASSKGGYNEQFF. DNA for the CDR3: TGTGCCAGCAGTAAAGGGGGCTACAATGAGCAGTTCTTC.

The V and J genes are TRBV6-1 and TRBJ2-2; TRBD1 might be the D (6 bases). The CDR3 sequence is 14 residues long. V lost 3 bases and J lost 3, with 8 bases in between. Germline lookup yields CDR1 MNHNS and CDR2 SASEGT. For the CDR3, the DNA is TGTGCCAGCAGTGACAGGGGCTACACCGGGGAGCTGTTTTTT. Translating it yields CASSDRGYTGELFF.

This clone is medium-sized. The rearrangement uses TRBV5-1 and TRBJ2-7, with a tentative D call TRBD1 (6 bases). The CDR3 loop spans 13 amino acids. CDR1 and CDR2 from the germline V gene are SGHRS and YFSETQ. Trimming took off 0 bases at V and 9 bases at J, with 13 bases between the two ends. The CDR3 sequence: CASSLVSGESQYF. CDR3 DNA sequence: TGCGCCAGCAGCTTGGTTTCAGGGGAGTCGCAGTACTTC.

This sequence joins TRBV20-1 and TRBJ2-3; D is undetermined. The CDR3 runs 10 residues. The ends were cut back, 1 base at V and 4 bases at J, with 0 bases in the middle. Germline lookup yields CDR1 DFQATT and CDR2 SNEGSKA (reference sequence). The CDR3 DNA reads as TGCAGTGCTAGAGCAGATACGCAGTATTTT. Its protein is CSARADTQYF.

The chain recombines TRBV19 with TRBJ1-5, with D possibly being TRBD1 (6 bases). V dropped 9 bases and J dropped 4 bases, with 19 bases sitting between them. Germline assignment: CDR1 LNHDA and CDR2 SQIVND (reference sequence). The CDR3 loop spans 15 amino acids. The CDR3 DNA follows: TGTGCCAGCCGCGTGAGGGCAGGGGAGAATCAGCCCCAGCATTTT. Amino acid sequence: CASRVRAGENQPQHF.

The rearrangement links TRBV2 to TRBJ1-5, with TRBD1 identical over 8 bases. The CDR3 runs to 13 residues. Losses at the gene ends were 5 bases for V and 5 bases for J; bases not matched to a gene: 2. Germline V lookup: CDR1 SNHLY, CDR2 FYNNEI. This chain's CDR3 is CASSPGGYQPQHF. The DNA for the CDR3 is TGTGCCAGCAGTCCAGGGGGCTATCAGCCCCAGCATTTT.

The chain combines TRBV5-6 with TRBJ1-6; a possible D gene is TRBD1 (6 bases). The germline V and J ends were trimmed by 2 bases and 10 bases, with 16 bases remaining between them. Germline V gene sequence: CDR1 SGHDT, CDR2 YYEEEE. The CDR3 runs 15 residues. The CDR3 reads CASSFGAAGDSPLHF. CDR3 nucleotides: TGTGCCAGCAGCTTCGGCGCGGCAGGGGACTCACCCCTCCACTTT.

The gene calls are TRBV7-9 and TRBJ1-6, with D hard to call. Germline loops: CDR1 SEHNR, CDR2 FQNEAQ (reference sequence). The CDR3 spans 14 residues. V was clipped by 1 base and J by 7 bases, with 8 bases between them. The CDR3 region has the DNA TGTGCCAGCAGCTTAGAACAGTTAAATTCACCCCTCCACTTT. Translation: CASSLEQLNSPLHF.

To note about this clone: Other nucleotide sequences in the sample specify the same CDR3. V and J are TRBV4-1 and TRBJ2-3; D is possibly TRBD2 (5 bases). CDR1 MGHRA and CDR2 YSYEKL come from the germline V gene. V was shortened by 0 bases and J by 5 bases, with 15 bases between the two germline ends. CDR3 length: 16 residues. As DNA, the CDR3 is TGCGCCAGCAGCCAAGAAAGGCTAGCCCGCGGAGATACGCAGTATTTT. Protein product: CASSQERLARGDTQYF.

The genes are TRBV2 and TRBJ2-7; 9 bases agree with TRBD1. The CDR3 length is 12 residues. Germline CDR1 SNHLY, CDR2 FYNNEI. V lost 6 bases to trimming and J lost 3 bases; unmatched junction nucleotides: 0. The CDR3 DNA sequence: TGTGCCAGCAGGGGACAGGGCTACGAGCAGTACTTC. It specifies CASRGQGYEQYF.

The table lists this clone with a count of one. This chain uses TRBV11-2 with TRBJ2-5; 12 bases agree with TRBD2. After removal of 5 bases from V and 5 bases from J, the junction contained 6 bases not matched to a gene. Germline V gene sequence: CDR1 SGHAT, CDR2 FQNNGV. This CDR3 has 15 residues. CDR3 amino acids: CASSTLAGGMETQYF. The CDR3 DNA follows: TGTGCCAGCAGCACACTAGCGGGGGGCATGGAGACCCAGTACTTC.